This T cell receptor beta chain was observed in a study of T cells in Graves' hyperthyroidism and ophthalmopathy. Overall study findings and caveats: The model foresaw ophthalmopathy a median roughly 6.5 months prior to onset. Patients with ophthalmopathy were separated from those with stable hyperthyroidism by a 13 V-J model.

What was amplified from RNA transcripts were TCR beta CDR3 regions. The HTBI primer set served for first-round RT-PCR of the TCR CDR3. TCRdb re-called the multiplex PCR reads through MiXCR, storing one row per CDR3 protein. The table has 450,000 to 700,000 distinct CDR3 sequences, 40% to 55% seen once. Criteria for exclusion of patients were uncontrolled infection, other autoimmune disease, pregnancy or lactation. Diagnosing involved the use of clinical symptoms, serum thyroxine and TRAb, thyroid ultrasound and orbital computed tomography. CDR1 is MGHRA and CDR2 is YSYEKL in the germline V gene. V was pared by 4 bases and J by 5 bases, with 18 bases between. The CDR3 has 16 amino acids. This clonotype was recorded many times. The antigen remains unidentified.

The material sequenced was peripheral blood or thyroid tissue (not recorded which). The clonotype comes from an adult woman with Graves' disease, either hyperthyroidism or ophthalmopathy (not recorded which). The rearrangement joins TRBV4-1 to TRBJ1-5, with D unclear. This chain's CDR3 is CASSPYRGSGYQPQHF. For the CDR3, the DNA is TGCGCCAGCAGCCCCTATAGAGGGTCCGGCTATCAGCCCCAGCATTTT.